The T cell receptor beta chain described here comes from a study of blood T cell repertoires in COVID-19. At the level of the study: The United States, Italy and Spain provided the acute and convalescent COVID-19 samples.

In the study's own analysis: Estimation of nucleated cell counts relied on the amplification of reference gene primers. The protocol was immunoSEQ multiplex PCR, while the TCRdb copy is restricted to in-frame clones and leaves out a portion. That table gives V, J and clone size, and the DNA gave D and trimming. The sample holds approximately 200,000 clones; about 80% are singletons and the top ten take about 6.9%. J gave up 2 bases and V 0 bases, and 14 bases lay outside the gene matches. Germline V gene lookup returns CDR1 MNHEY and CDR2 SVGEGT. The CDR3 consists of 20 residues. The sequencing input was peripheral blood. The clonotype was recovered from a human donor with acute or convalescent COVID-19. The donor label of this sample is uncertain. V is TRBV6-2 or TRBV6-3 and J is TRBJ2-3, with TRBD2 identical over 10 bases. The CDR3 DNA follows: TGTGCCAGCAGTTACTCGAGCGGGAGGGCCCTGGTACAATACACAGATACGCAGTATTTT. Protein: CASSYSSGRALVQYTDTQYF.